This T cell receptor (beta chain) stems from a study of cytomegalovirus exposure and HLA in healthy donors. Study results and caveats: Despite most TCR sequences being rare, some public TCRs occurred in many donors. Clusters of TCRs from the first cohort tended to co-occur in the roughly 120 validation repertoires (as a later analysis found). According to the study, approximately 150 TCR beta chains were cytomegalovirus-associated.

The study drew the donors from its 120-subject validation cohort, separate from the roughly 670-subject first cohort. The V gene lost 4 bases and the J gene lost 0 bases, with 8 bases spanning the gap. The germline gives CDR1 WNHNN, CDR2 SYGVQD (reference sequence). This CDR3 has 14 residues. Method: immunoSEQ multiplex PCR; TCRdb's copy keeps in-frame clones and lacks some. The sample records 130,000 or so clones, 89% being singletons. For this clone: Antigen: not known.

The sequencing input was PBMCs. The receptor was derived from a woman aged 18-29 years in good health and CMV-seronegative. The gene calls are TRBV10-1 and TRBJ2-3, with a possible D match to TRBD2 (6 bases). CDR3 loop: CASSVGGSTDTQYF. CDR3 DNA sequence: TGCGCCAGCAGTGTGGGGGGTAGCACAGATACGCAGTATTTT.